This TCR beta chain emerged from a study of T cells in Graves' hyperthyroidism and ophthalmopathy. The CDR3 totals 13 residues. Deletions cut 2 bases from V and 8 bases from J, with 12 bases between. This clonotype has more than one count but fewer than ten. TCR beta CDR3 regions were amplified from RNA transcripts. The HTBI set primed first-round TCR CDR3 RT-PCR. TCRdb independently ran MiXCR on the multiplex PCR reads; one entry per CDR3 protein. The sample records over 650,000 distinct CDR3 sequences, about 16% being singletons. The clonotype was recovered from a man aged 18 to 35 with Graves' hyperthyroidism. Sequenced material: blood. The chain links TRBV12-3 or TRBV12-4 to TRBJ1-1, with no clear D. The CDR3 loop is CASSLTGVREAFF. DNA of the CDR3: TGTGCCAGCAGTTTAACCGGCGTCCGGGAAGCTTTCTTT.